This T cell receptor (beta chain) was documented in a study of OX40 agonist ivuxolimab in advanced cancers. Assay used: immunoSEQ multiplex PCR; TCRdb lists only in-frame clones, some missing. This table has 77,000 or so clones, roughly 87% appearing once. This CDR3 has 17 residues. CDR1 and CDR2 from the germline V gene are GTSNPN and SVGIG (reference sequence). The trim removed 0 bases at V and 6 bases at J, leaving 8 bases unmatched. This clone has just a few counts. This receptor was taken from an adult with an advanced solid tumor such as melanoma, head and neck, liver or kidney cancer. The sample was CD4+ or CD8+ T cells sorted from blood, taken in a trial of the OX40 agonist ivuxolimab. V usage is TRBV30 and J usage is TRBJ2-2; the match to TRBD1 covers 12 bases. This chain's CDR3 is CAWSVLLGTGGSGELFF. Written as DNA, the CDR3 is TGTGCCTGGAGTGTTTTATTAGGGACAGGGGGCTCCGGGGAGCTGTTTTTT.